This record covers a single T cell receptor beta chain. What it binds is not known. The V gene end was trimmed by 1 base and the J gene end by 3 bases; junction bases not matched to a gene: 6. The V gene's germline CDR1 is MGHRA and CDR2 YSYEKL. CDR3 size: 16 residues. The data stem from a study of pediatric ulcerative colitis. Study observations and caveats: A couple of rectal CDR3 clonotypes occurred in all ulcerative colitis patients. Clonal expansions reduced rectal repertoire diversity in acute severe colitis.

Up to 500,000 reads were sequenced per sample. This table comes from immunoSEQ multiplex PCR, and its TCRdb copy is limited to in-frame clones, with some not included. The sample has 12,000 to 15,000 clones, around 89% seen once. Colonoscopy and blood draw happened at the same time. Sequenced input: blood. The receptor comes from a boy between 10 and 17 years old with moderate ulcerative colitis. This chain uses TRBV4-1 with TRBJ2-7; 10 positions agree with TRBD2. The CDR3 protein is CASSQVSSGGVYEQYF. CDR3 nucleotides: TGCGCCAGCAGCCAAGTGAGCAGCGGGGGGGTCTACGAGCAGTACTTC.